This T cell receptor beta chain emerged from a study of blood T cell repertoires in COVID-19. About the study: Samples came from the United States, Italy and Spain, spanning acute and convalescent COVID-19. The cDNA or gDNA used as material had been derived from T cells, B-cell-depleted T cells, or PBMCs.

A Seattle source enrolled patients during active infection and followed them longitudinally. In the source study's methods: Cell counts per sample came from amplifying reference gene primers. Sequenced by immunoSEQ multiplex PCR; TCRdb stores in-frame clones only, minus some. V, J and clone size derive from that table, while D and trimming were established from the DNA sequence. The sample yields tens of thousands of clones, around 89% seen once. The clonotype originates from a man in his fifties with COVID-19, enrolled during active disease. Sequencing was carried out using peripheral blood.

This CDR3 reads CASSSRERGTEAFF. The CDR3 bases are TGTGCCAGCAGTTCGCGGGAAAGGGGTACTGAAGCTTTCTTT. The chain combines TRBV6-5 with TRBJ1-1, with D perhaps TRBD1 (5 bases). Trimming removed 4 bases at V and 5 bases at J, with 14 bases between. CDR1 MNHEY and CDR2 SVGAGI come from the germline V gene. The CDR3 consists of 14 residues.